The 13 T cell receptor beta chains reported below all come from one sample, sequenced in a study of neurological immune-mediated disorders. Time point defined: longitudinal time-point 3. TCRdb passed the 5' RACE reads through MiXCR, listing each CDR3 protein once. Here the sample spans more than 75,000 distinct CDR3 sequences, 3.5% to 4.5% being singletons. The specimen sequenced was PBMCs. The origin of the receptors is a woman aged 60 to 75 with multiple sclerosis.

The sample holds many counts of this clonotype. Here the CDR3 DNA reads TGCAGTGCATCTGACAGGGGGACGCTCTACGAGCAGTACTTC. This translates into CSASDRGTLYEQYF. The rearrangement links TRBV20-1 to TRBJ2-7; 9 bases match TRBD1. The CDR3 covers 14 residues. Looked up from germline, CDR1 is DFQATT and CDR2 is SNEGSKA (reference sequence). V was pared by 6 bases and J by 3 bases, with 9 bases of the junction left unmatched.

This clonotype has just a few counts. This chain links TRBV3-1 with TRBJ2-2; 8 nucleotides match TRBD1. The CDR3 has 15 residues. The germline gives CDR1 LGHDT, CDR2 YNNKEL (reference sequence). V shed 1 base, J shed 9 bases, and the junction held 7 bases outside the gene matches. The CDR3 DNA reads as TGTGCCAGCAGCCAAGGAACACAGGGGGTTCGGGAGCTGTTTTTT. Amino acids: CASSQGTQGVRELFF.

This clonotype was recorded at least ten times. The J gene is TRBJ2-1, the V gene TRBV4-1; D remains ambiguous. The CDR3 is 15 amino acids. CDR1 is MGHRA and CDR2 is YSYEKL in the germline V gene. V was shortened by 0 bases and J by 9 bases, with 15 bases between the two germline ends. Written as DNA, the CDR3 is TGCGCCAGCAGCCAAGATTTATGGGTACAAGGTGAGCAGTTCTTC. Its protein is CASSQDLWVQGEQFF.

This clonotype came up many times. This chain links TRBV7-9 with TRBJ2-5, with 9 bases that match TRBD2. The CDR3 is 13 residues long. Germline CDR1 SEHNR, CDR2 FQNEAQ (reference sequence). Trimming took 2 bases from V and 5 from J; bases not matched to a gene: 0. The CDR3 sequence is CASSLTSGETQYF. The CDR3 DNA reads TGTGCCAGCAGCTTAACTAGCGGGGAGACCCAGTACTTC. Full variable domain (missing parts from reference TRBV7-9 and TRBJ2-5): DTGVSQNPRHKITKRGQNVTFRCDPISEHNRLYWYRQTLGQGPEFLTYFQNEAQLEKSRLLSDRFSAERPKGSFSTLEIQRTEQGDSAMYLCASSLTSGETQYFGPGTRLLVL.

This clonotype occurred many times. This chain uses TRBV15 with TRBJ2-3; D call uncertain. V lost 7 bases to trimming and J lost 0 bases, with 11 bases between them. CDR1 is LNHNV, CDR2 YYDKDF, per germline (reference sequence). This CDR3 comprises 14 residues. CDR3 nucleotides: TGTGCCACCAATGGCGCTACTAGCACAGATACGCAGTATTTT. Translating it yields CATNGATSTDTQYF.

This clonotype appeared many times. V gene TRBV5-1 combines with J gene TRBJ1-1; D remains unclear. This CDR3 has 16 amino acids. The V gene lost 0 bases and the J gene lost 1 base, with 13 bases spanning the gap. Germline V gene lookup returns CDR1 SGHRS and CDR2 YFSETQ. In DNA, the CDR3 is TGCGCCAGCAGCTTGGGACACCTTGGGGAGAACACTGAAGCTTTCTTT. Translating it yields CASSLGHLGENTEAFF.

This clonotype was seen many times. The chain recombines TRBV12-3 or TRBV12-4 with TRBJ1-3; 10 bases line up with TRBD1. V shed 5 bases, J shed 8 bases, and the junction held 6 bases outside the gene matches. CDR3 size: 14 residues. Here the CDR3 reads CASSRQGALDTIYF. The CDR3 region has the DNA TGTGCCAGCAGTCGACAGGGGGCTCTCGACACCATATATTTT.

As regards this clonotype: This may arise from a read error, as a much more abundant clone is one base away. This sequence joins TRBV6-5 and TRBJ2-2; D may correspond to TRBD1 or TRBD2 (6 bases each). Germline lookup yields CDR1 MNHEY and CDR2 SVGAGI. V was clipped by 6 bases and J by 7 bases, with 18 bases between them. The CDR3 has 15 residues. This CDR3 is CASRIPRGGFGELFF. CDR3 DNA: TGTGCCAGCAGAATACCTAGAGGGGGGTTCGGGGAGCTGTTTTTT.

This clonotype was recorded many times. The chain uses TRBV28 and TRBJ1-2; 7 nucleotides agree with TRBD1. V was clipped by 2 bases and J by 9 bases; unmatched bases: 12. Germline lookup yields CDR1 MDHEN and CDR2 SYDVKM. The CDR3 length is 15 residues. The CDR3 spells CASSLAGQANMRYTF. CDR3 DNA: TGTGCCAGCAGTTTAGCCGGACAGGCCAATATGCGCTACACCTTC.

This clonotype was detected ten times or more. V and J are TRBV20-1 and TRBJ1-4; D possibly corresponds to TRBD1 (5 bases). This CDR3 is built from 11 residues. Germline loops: CDR1 DFQATT, CDR2 SNEGSKA (reference sequence). The V and J ends lost 4 bases and 10 bases respectively, with 10 bases between them. The CDR3 reads CSAMGEGKLFF. CDR3 DNA: TGCAGTGCTATGGGGGAGGGAAAACTGTTTTTT.

This clonotype was observed at least ten times. One end of the junction fails to match germline, which may point to a read error. The DNA of the CDR3 is TGTGCCAGCAGTTTCCTCCGGGGGGAGGGCTTC. Its translation is CASSFLRGEGF. The V call is TRBV12-3 or TRBV12-4, the J call TRBJ2-7, with 7 bases matching TRBD2. The CDR3 spans 11 residues.

The V gene is TRBV6-1, the J gene TRBJ1-1; no reliable D call. This CDR3 spans 15 amino acids. The germline CDR1 and CDR2 sequences are MNHNS and SASEGT. V lost 4 bases and J 6 bases, leaving 18 bases between the germline ends. The CDR3 DNA sequence: TGTGCCAGCAGTGTTGAGGGTACCTGGAGGTCTGAAGCTTTCTTT. Translation: CASSVEGTWRSEAFF.

This clonotype was counted many times. This rearrangement joins TRBV29-1 to TRBJ2-5, with D possibly being TRBD2 (5 bases). CDR1 and CDR2 (germline): SQVTM, ANQGSEA. This CDR3 comprises 12 residues. The ends were cut back, 6 bases at V and 5 bases at J, with 13 bases in the middle. CDR3 DNA: TGCAGCGTGGGAAACACGGGGGAGACCCAGTACTTC. Its protein is CSVGNTGETQYF.